One and the same sample provided the 9 T cell receptor beta chains below, sequenced in a study of CD8 T cells in Susac syndrome. With random hexamers, 0.5 to 1 ug RNA was reverse transcribed. TCRdb used MiXCR to reprocess the immunoSEQ multiplex PCR reads, holding one entry per CDR3 protein. Counted here are some 48,000 distinct CDR3 sequences, 80% to 95% occurring once; the ten biggest clones make up 0.4% to 0.5%. Material for sequencing was CD8+ T cells from PBMCs. The source of these receptors is a human donor in good health.

Here the CDR3 DNA reads TGTGCCAGTAGTATAGCCCTTGGGACTGAAGCTTTCTTT. It yields the protein CASSIALGTEAFF. The chain employs TRBV19 and TRBJ1-1; no firm D call. Germline lookup yields CDR1 LNHDA and CDR2 SQIVND (reference sequence). This CDR3 has 13 amino acids. V shed 1 base and J shed 5 bases, with 8 bases lying between them.

The CDR3: CASSGTGIYDEQFF. The CDR3 bases are TGTGCCAGCAGTGGGACAGGGATTTACGATGAGCAGTTCTTC. The chain joins TRBV6-2 or TRBV6-3 to TRBJ2-1, with TRBD1 matching over 9 bases. With 5 bases clipped from V and 8 bases from J, the junction kept 7 bases outside the gene matches. CDR1 and CDR2 (germline): MNHEY, SVGEGT. CDR3 length: 14 amino acids.

This sequence joins TRBV10-3 and TRBJ2-7, with D hard to call. Trimming pared 6 bases from V and 1 base from J, leaving 13 bases between. There are 14 residues in the CDR3. Germline V CDR1 and CDR2: ENHRY, SYGVKD. The CDR3 here is CAISPGSDSYEQYF. CDR3 coding DNA: TGTGCCATCAGCCCCGGGTCTGATTCCTACGAGCAGTACTTC.

V usage is TRBV11-2 and J usage is TRBJ2-7, with 7 positions matching TRBD2. Germline values: CDR1 SGHAT, CDR2 FQNNGV. This CDR3 spans 14 amino acids. V shed 2 bases, J shed 4 bases, and the junction held 5 bases outside the gene matches. The CDR3 DNA reads TGTGCCAGCAGCTTAACTCCTAGCGGATACGAGCAGTACTTC. Translating it yields CASSLTPSGYEQYF.

The chain joins TRBV5-6 to TRBJ2-1, with 13 bases aligning to TRBD2. V gave up 10 bases and J gave up 5 bases; unmatched junction bases: 3. The CDR3 runs to 13 residues. CDR1 and CDR2 from the germline V gene are SGHDT and YYEEEE. CDR3 sequence (DNA): TGTGCCGAAGGGACTAGCGGGGACAATGAGCAGTTCTTC. Its protein is CAEGTSGDNEQFF.

V is TRBV27 and J is TRBJ1-4; possibly TRBD1 for D (5 bases). CDR1 is MNHEY and CDR2 is SMNVEV in the germline V gene (reference sequence). The CDR3 runs 14 residues. The V and J ends lost 3 bases and 6 bases respectively, with 11 bases between them. The CDR3 protein is CASSFSGFDEKLFF. The CDR3, as DNA: TGTGCCAGCAGTTTTTCAGGGTTCGATGAAAAACTGTTTTTT.

This sequence joins TRBV27 and TRBJ2-1; 13 bases agree with TRBD2. CDR1 and CDR2 from the germline V gene are MNHEY and SMNVEV (reference sequence). With 9 bases clipped from V and 1 base from J, the junction kept 12 bases outside the gene matches. CDR3 length: 18 residues. The DNA of the CDR3 is TGTGCCAGTAGCATAAGGACTAGCGGGAGAGGGTCCTACAATGAGCAGTTCTTC. The encoded protein is CASSIRTSGRGSYNEQFF.

The count of this clonotype is one. This chain's CDR3 is CASSIKRSSYEQYF. The CDR3 DNA is TGCGCCAGCAGCATTAAGCGGAGCTCCTACGAGCAGTACTTC. The V gene is TRBV5-1, the J gene TRBJ2-7; D might be TRBD2 (5 bases). The V gene's germline CDR1 is SGHRS and CDR2 YFSETQ. The CDR3 has 14 residues. Trimming removed 4 bases at V and 0 bases at J, with 11 bases between.

The rearrangement joins TRBV20-1 to TRBJ2-7; tentative D call: TRBD1 (6 bases). Germline V gene lookup returns CDR1 DFQATT and CDR2 SNEGSKA (reference sequence). CDR3 size: 14 residues. Trimming removed 0 bases from V and 4 bases from J, with 13 bases in between. CDR3 residues: CSARDVRQDYEQYF. Written as DNA, the CDR3 is TGCAGTGCTAGAGATGTGAGACAGGATTACGAGCAGTACTTC.